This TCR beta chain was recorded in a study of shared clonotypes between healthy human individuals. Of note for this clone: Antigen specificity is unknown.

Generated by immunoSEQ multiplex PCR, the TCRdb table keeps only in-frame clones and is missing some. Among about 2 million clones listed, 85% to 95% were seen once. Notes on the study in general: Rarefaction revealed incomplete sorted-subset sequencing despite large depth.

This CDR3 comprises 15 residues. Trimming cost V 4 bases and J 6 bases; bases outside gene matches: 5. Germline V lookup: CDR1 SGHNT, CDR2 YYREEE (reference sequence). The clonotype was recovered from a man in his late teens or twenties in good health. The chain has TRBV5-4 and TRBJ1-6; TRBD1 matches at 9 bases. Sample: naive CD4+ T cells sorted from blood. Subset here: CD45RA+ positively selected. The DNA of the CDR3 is TGTGCCAGCAGCCCCCCGGACAGGGGTAATTCACCCCTCCACTTT. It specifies CASSPPDRGNSPLHF.